This entry is about one TCR beta chain. The antigen is undetermined. Both 60 Vbeta primers and 13 Jbeta primers went into the PCR. Sequencing used immunoSEQ multiplex PCR; TCRdb keeps in-frame clones, though not all of them. The sample table includes 200,000 to 250,000 clones. The sample comes from a study of cytomegalovirus exposure and HLA in healthy donors. Study-wide context: An earlier analysis found around 120 million unique TCR beta sequences from roughly 170 million T cells. Researchers found that under 90% of over 350 genotyped donors fell within the Caucasian-associated ancestry cluster.

The CDR3 is made up of 23 amino acids. CDR1 is SGDLS, CDR2 YYNGEE, per germline. The J segment lost 3 bases and the V segment lost 0 bases, leaving 29 bases of the junction unmatched. Study results and limitations: Later analysis revealed greater clonal expansion in HLA-associated TCR beta chains than in equally common others. The study recorded 164 TCR beta chains that were cytomegalovirus-associated.

The chain links TRBV9 to TRBJ2-7; the match to TRBD1 covers 8 bases. The sequenced sample was PBMCs. This clonotype was obtained from a girl aged 2 to 10 in good health and CMV-seropositive. Here the CDR3 reads CASSVAPRRKPQEVTGEDYEQYF. CDR3 coding DNA: TGTGCCAGCAGCGTAGCCCCTCGCCGGAAACCCCAGGAGGTGACAGGGGAGGACTACGAGCAGTACTTC.